These 14 T cell receptor beta chains share one sample of origin, sequenced in a study of blood T cell repertoires in COVID-19 (dated by TCRdb to about 2020). The method was the immunoSEQ multiplex PCR assay. What TCRdb holds here is the immuneACCESS table cut down to in-frame rearrangements. Part of the clones is not present; checked against another copy, under half of the missing clones reflect an unresolved V gene, and the others are unexplained. The sample data list 200,000 to 300,000 clones, and 84% of these were observed just once. The ten largest clones add up to around 9.1% of the sample. The sample was peripheral blood. The receptors derive from a human donor in a cohort sampled during active COVID-19.

J is TRBJ1-1 and V is TRBV5-1; 8 bases map to TRBD1. Trimming cost V 7 bases and J 4 bases; bases outside gene matches: 9. The CDR3 contains 14 residues. CDR1 and CDR2 from the germline V gene are SGHRS and YFSETQ. CDR3: CASWTGRDITEAFF. CDR3 bases: TGCGCCAGCTGGACAGGGAGGGATATCACTGAAGCTTTCTTT.

The chain links TRBV2 to TRBJ2-7, with 12 bases lining up with TRBD1. Germline CDR1 and CDR2: SNHLY and FYNNEI. The V segment lost 6 bases and the J segment 6 bases; nucleotides outside the gene matches: 9. The CDR3 covers 15 residues. The CDR3, as DNA: TGTGCCAGCAGGCCGGGACAGGGGGCTACTGGCGAGCAGTACTTC. Its protein product is CASRPGQGATGEQYF.

The J gene is TRBJ1-5, the V gene TRBV28; TRBD1 agrees at 9 bases. CDR1 is MDHEN, CDR2 SYDVKM, per germline. The CDR3 length is 18 residues. V lost 3 bases to trimming and J lost 0 bases; unmatched junction nucleotides: 9. CDR3 amino acids: CASSLNRDRVNSNQPQHF. The CDR3, as DNA: TGTGCCAGCAGTTTGAACCGGGACAGGGTAAATAGCAATCAGCCCCAGCATTTT. Looking up the rest from reference TRBV28 and TRBJ1-5 gives the full variable domain: DVKVTQSSRYLVKRTGEKVFLECVQDMDHENMFWYRQDPGLGLRLIYFSYDVKMKEKGDIPEGYSVSREKKERFSLILESASTNQTSMYLCASSLNRDRVNSNQPQHFGDGTRLSIL.

This chain connects TRBV6-6 to TRBJ1-2, with D possibly TRBD1 on 5 matching bases. CDR1 and CDR2 (germline): MNHNY, SVGAGI (reference sequence). V was pared by 6 bases and J by 0 bases, with 14 bases between. This CDR3 spans 15 amino acids. The CDR3 reads CASRGMGQANYGYTF. CDR3 in DNA: TGTGCCAGCAGGGGGATGGGGCAGGCTAACTATGGCTACACCTTC.

The J gene is TRBJ2-3, the V gene TRBV24-1; D is undetermined. This CDR3 has 12 residues. Trimming left V 2 bases short and J 9 bases short, with 8 bases between. Germline values: CDR1 KGHDR, CDR2 SFDVKD. CDR3 amino acids: CATSDSRRTQYF. CDR3 DNA sequence: TGTGCCACCAGTGATTCCCGGAGAACGCAGTATTTT.

The chain uses TRBV2 and TRBJ2-5, with TRBD2 identical over 8 bases. Germline loops: CDR1 SNHLY, CDR2 FYNNEI. V trimming: 2 bases; J trimming: 4 bases; junction bases outside the gene matches: 6. This CDR3 region has 15 residues. In nucleotides, the CDR3 is TGTGCCAGCAGTGAAAAGGGGACTAGGGGAGAGACCCAGTACTTC. It yields the protein CASSEKGTRGETQYF.

The chain uses TRBV7-2 and TRBJ1-2; D is perhaps TRBD1 (5 bases). The germline V and J ends were trimmed by 5 bases and 7 bases, with 20 bases remaining between them. CDR1 is SGHTA, CDR2 FQGNSA, per germline. The CDR3 covers 15 residues. The CDR3 DNA reads as TGTGCCAGCAGCCCGGCGGGACTCCCGAACGGTGGCTACACCTTC. Translating gives CASSPAGLPNGGYTF. The whole variable domain, filled in from reference TRBV7-2 and TRBJ1-2, reads GAGVSQSPSNKVTEKGKDVELRCDPISGHTALYWYRQSLGQGLEFLIYFQGNSAPDKSGLPSDRFSAERTGGSVSTLTIQRTQQEDSAVYLCASSPAGLPNGGYTFGSGTRLTVV.

The V and J genes are TRBV2 and TRBJ1-6, with TRBD1 identical over 7 bases. The CDR3 consists of 14 residues. J lost 8 bases, V lost 6 bases, and 7 bases had no gene match. Germline-derived CDR1 and CDR2 are SNHLY and FYNNEI. The CDR3 spells CASRDRDSHSPLHF. The CDR3, as DNA: TGTGCCAGCAGGGACCGGGACAGTCATTCACCCCTCCACTTT.

The J gene is TRBJ1-2, the V gene TRBV19; 7 nucleotides line up with TRBD1. V shed 3 bases and J 1 base; nucleotides not matched to a gene: 5. CDR3 size: 15 residues. In germline, CDR1 is LNHDA, CDR2 SQIVND (reference sequence). The chain's CDR3 is CASSIGTDFNYGYTF. Written as DNA, the CDR3 is TGTGCCAGTAGTATCGGGACAGATTTTAACTATGGCTACACCTTC.

The chain links TRBV3-1 (or the pseudogene TRBV3-2) to TRBJ2-5; D is possibly TRBD2 (5 bases). Germline V gene lookup returns CDR1 LGHDT and CDR2 YNNKEL (reference sequence). This CDR3 is built from 13 residues. V gave up 4 bases and J gave up 3 bases, with 9 bases separating them. The CDR3: CASSRLGEETQYF. The CDR3 DNA follows: TGTGCCAGCAGCCGACTGGGAGAAGAGACCCAGTACTTC.

This sequence joins TRBV7-2 and TRBJ2-1; 7 nucleotides line up with TRBD2. The CDR3 runs to 17 residues. Germline CDR1 is SGHTA and CDR2 is FQGNSA. V was clipped by 5 bases and J by 8 bases; unmatched bases: 18. CDR3 protein: CASSPGTHSPRGDEQFF. In DNA, the CDR3 is TGTGCCAGCAGCCCCGGGACTCACAGCCCCCGGGGGGATGAGCAGTTCTTC.

The chain is built from TRBV2 and TRBJ2-2; 10 positions agree with TRBD2. Trimming took 5 bases from V and 5 from J; bases not matched to a gene: 8. The germline gives CDR1 SNHLY, CDR2 FYNNEI. The CDR3 runs to 16 residues. This CDR3 is CASSNLAGVFTGELFF. Written as DNA, the CDR3 is TGTGCCAGCAGTAACCTAGCGGGAGTATTTACCGGGGAGCTGTTTTTT.

The chain recombines TRBV11-2 with TRBJ1-1; maybe TRBD1 (5 bases). V dropped 1 base and J dropped 11 bases, with 14 bases sitting between them. CDR1 and CDR2 from the germline V gene are SGHAT and FQNNGV. This CDR3 is built from 13 residues. The chain's CDR3 is CASSLVRTQRAFF. CDR3 DNA: TGTGCCAGCAGCTTAGTCAGGACACAACGGGCTTTCTTT.

This clone occurred once. This sequence joins TRBV11-2 and TRBJ1-6, with TRBD1 as a possible D gene (6 bases). There are 15 residues in the CDR3. V was pared by 4 bases and J by 6 bases, with 13 bases between. Per germline, CDR1 SGHAT and CDR2 FQNNGV. The CDR3 sequence: CASSYQGLGNSPLHF. Here the CDR3 DNA reads TGTGCCAGCAGCTATCAGGGGTTGGGTAATTCACCCCTCCACTTT.